This T cell receptor beta chain emerged from a study of shared clonotypes between healthy human individuals. As regards this clone: What it binds is unknown.

The authors ran unsorted PBMC replicate PCRs on about 300 ng DNA, 25,000 to 35,000 T cell genomes. The repertoire was sequenced with immunoSEQ multiplex PCR; TCRdb's copy has only in-frame clones and lacks some. In the table there are fewer than 700,000 clones, 70% to 80% of which are singletons. Whole-study results and caveats: Tissue TCR repertoires likely differ from these blood-only repertoires.

Adult Caucasians living in Nashville, Tennessee made up all of the donors. Each unsorted sample relied on about 90 million PBMCs as its source of genomic DNA. The clonotype comes from a woman between 40 and 50 years old in good health. Some clones in this sample may be carry-over from other donors' samples. Sequences were obtained from PBMCs.

The CDR3 bases are TGCGCCAGCAGCCAGGCCAGCGGGACAGATACGCAGTATTTT. Its translation: CASSQASGTDTQYF. The chain has TRBV4-1 and TRBJ2-3, with D perhaps matching TRBD2 (6 bases). The germline V and J ends were trimmed by 3 bases and 3 bases, with 10 bases remaining between them. This CDR3 spans 14 amino acids. Germline V gives CDR1 MGHRA, CDR2 YSYEKL.